A single T cell receptor beta chain is shown here with its context. Its antigen is still unknown. PCR employed 60 Vbeta and 13 Jbeta primers. The data were produced by immunoSEQ multiplex PCR, yet TCRdb's version contains in-frame clones alone and is incomplete. The sample lists about 97,000 clones; 81% were seen once. The record originates from a study of cytomegalovirus exposure and HLA in healthy donors. Study-wide results and limits: The study listed approximately 170 cytomegalovirus-associated TCR beta chains. Association with HLA alleles at 0.05 false discovery rate was found for about 17,000 TCR beta sequences in a later analysis. Later on, a genetic analysis was performed. It linked a missense variant in DCLRE1C with V- and J-gene trimming of TCR beta. As confirmed in vitro, a few CMV-associated chains were specific for CMV antigens.

In germline, CDR1 is GTSNPN, CDR2 SVGIG (reference sequence). The CDR3 totals 13 residues. Trimming shortened V by 3 bases and J by 2 bases, and 10 bases separated the two germline ends. The rearrangement uses TRBV30 and TRBJ1-1; no definite D call. The sample comprised PBMCs. This clonotype was obtained from a man between 35 and 55 years old in good health and CMV-seropositive. In DNA form, the CDR3 reads TGTGCCTGGAGCCCCACAGTTAACACTGAAGCTTTCTTT. Residues: CAWSPTVNTEAFF.